The rows below give T cell receptor beta chains drawn from one sample of a study of blood T cell repertoires in COVID-19. The repertoire was sequenced with immunoSEQ multiplex PCR; TCRdb's copy has only in-frame clones and lacks some. The sample lists approximately 180,000 clones, 70% to 90% occurring once. The specimen was peripheral blood. The receptor set was obtained from a man aged 55 to 70 with active or convalescent COVID-19. CDR3s leave out the opening cysteine and the closing phenylalanine or tryptophan. Size tells how often a clone was seen (once, few, many) or the class of an expanded clone, and some rows leave it out.

clone_size j_call cdr3_length v_call cdr3_aa
NA TRBJ1-2 13 TRBV3-1/TRBV3-2 ASSLRDRPFYGYT
NA TRBJ1-5 11 TRBV30 AWSVQGHQPQH
NA TRBJ1-2 14 TRBV5-1 ASSQHPGQGLGGYT
NA TRBJ1-1 11 TRBV10-3 AINRGRDTEAF
NA TRBJ2-2 13 TRBV11-1 ASSSGGASHGELF
NA TRBJ2-1 13 TRBV2 ASTPGAGDYNEQF
NA TRBJ1-5 12 TRBV10-3 AISPDSFNQPQH
NA TRBJ2-6 16 TRBV9 ASSVGYPLISGANVLT
NA TRBJ1-4 12 TRBV7-9 ASSYRATNEKLF
NA TRBJ2-2 12 TRBV2 ASRTDRNTGELF
NA TRBJ1-4 12 TRBV7-9 ASSRDRGGEKLF
few TRBJ1-2 13 TRBV5-1 ASSLTGEVNYGYT
NA TRBJ1-1 13 TRBV2 ASSERAGEETEAF
NA TRBJ1-1 11 TRBV19 ASSMEANTEAF
once TRBJ2-1 11 TRBV7-3 ASSLRLYNEQF
NA TRBJ1-5 12 TRBV15 ATSWTVTNQPQH
NA TRBJ2-1 14 TRBV7-9 ASSLGVGALWNEQF
NA TRBJ1-1 10 TRBV6-6 ASNGQGAEAF
NA TRBJ1-2 12 TRBV5-1 ASSPGQGDYGYT
NA TRBJ1-2 12 TRBV6-5 ASSYLAGGYGYT
NA TRBJ1-1 12 TRBV29-1 SVGPTGRGTEAF
NA TRBJ2-3 15 TRBV7-6 ASSFGTSGGALDTQY
NA TRBJ2-5 10 TRBV5-1 ASRDNQETQY
NA TRBJ1-1 13 TRBV7-2 ASSLYRGVNTEAF
NA TRBJ1-4 11 TRBV6-5 ASQRGIREKLF
NA TRBJ1-6 13 TRBV6-1 ASSDDFSYNSPLH
NA TRBJ1-1 14 TRBV10-3 AISEGTGEKNTEAF
NA TRBJ1-2 12 TRBV2 ASVQGAGGYGYT
NA TRBJ1-2 10 TRBV6-5 ASMGRAFGYT
NA TRBJ1-2 9 TRBV2 AGAGVRGYT
once TRBJ2-3 14 TRBV12-5 ASGLGRDRGTDTQY
NA TRBJ1-3 17 TRBV6-1 ASSAPGTGGLGSGNTIY
NA TRBJ2-3 15 TRBV5-6 ASSLWGTGAHTDTQY
NA TRBJ2-1 13 TRBV19 ASSPQRAEYNEQF
NA TRBJ1-5 13 TRBV19 ASSIDNHSNQPQH
NA TRBJ2-3 14 TRBV9 ASSALGSFSTDTQY
NA TRBJ1-2 12 TRBV6-5 ASRPLPNNYGYT
NA TRBJ1-2 13 TRBV15 ATSRDQQGDYGYT
once TRBJ1-3 14 TRBV24-1 ATPRQDRHSGNTIY
NA TRBJ1-2 13 TRBV7-9 ASSLDRVSNYGYT
once TRBJ2-1 14 TRBV5-1 ASSLKRGASYNEQF
NA TRBJ2-1 15 TRBV24-1 ATSDPSGGGSYNEQF
NA TRBJ2-2 10 TRBV2 ASSDYSGELF
NA TRBJ1-4 14 TRBV7-2 ASSNPGGPTNEKLF
NA TRBJ1-2 12 TRBV28 ASSSPPGGYGYT
NA TRBJ2-7 13 TRBV12-5 ASGLVVGRASEQY
NA TRBJ2-7 12 TRBV24-1 ATRPTGEDYEQY
NA TRBJ2-5 13 TRBV6-5 ASRKAQGHRETQY
NA TRBJ1-6 11 TRBV7-9 ASSWSLSSPLH
NA TRBJ1-2 11 TRBV6-1 ASSESGVDGYT
NA TRBJ2-1 10 TRBV29-1 SSRGGRNEQF
NA TRBJ1-1 11 TRBV12-3/TRBV12-4 ASSLLRDTEAF
few TRBJ1-1 13 TRBV5-1 ASSLAGRANTEAF
once TRBJ2-1 13 TRBV5-8 ASSSGQARWNEQF
NA TRBJ2-5 14 TRBV9 ASSLGDTSGQETQY